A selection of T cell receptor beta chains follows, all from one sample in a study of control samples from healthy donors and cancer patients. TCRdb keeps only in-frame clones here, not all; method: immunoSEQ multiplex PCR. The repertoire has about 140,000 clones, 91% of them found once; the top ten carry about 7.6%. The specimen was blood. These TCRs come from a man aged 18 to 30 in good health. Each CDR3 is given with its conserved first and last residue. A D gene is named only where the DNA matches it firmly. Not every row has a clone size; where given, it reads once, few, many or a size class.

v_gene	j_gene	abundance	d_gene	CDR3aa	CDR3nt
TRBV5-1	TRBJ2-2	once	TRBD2	CASSLERRGGTGTGELFF	TGCGCCAGCAGCTTGGAGCGGCGGGGGGGCACGGGGACCGGGGAGCTGTTTTTT
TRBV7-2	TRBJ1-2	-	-	CASSLLKRFFYGYTF	TGTGCCAGCAGCTTGCTGAAACGTTTCTTTTATGGCTACACCTTC
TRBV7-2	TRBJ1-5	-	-	CASSLALQGRQPQHF	TGTGCCAGCAGCTTAGCGCTCCAGGGGCGCCAGCCCCAGCATTTT
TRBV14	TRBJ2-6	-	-	CASSLSRGRRRSGANVLTF	TGTGCCAGCAGCCTTAGCAGAGGGCGCCGTCGATCTGGGGCCAACGTCCTGACTTTC
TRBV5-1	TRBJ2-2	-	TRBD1	CASSLAGTGRNTGELFF	TGCGCCAGCAGCTTGGCCGGGACAGGGAGGAACACCGGGGAGCTGTTTTTT
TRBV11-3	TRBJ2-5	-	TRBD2	CASSLRWTSGGGETQYF	TGTGCCAGCAGCTTACGGTGGACTAGCGGGGGAGGAGAGACCCAGTACTTC
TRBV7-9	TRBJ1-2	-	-	CASSFWGDGYTF	TGTGCCAGCAGCTTCTGGGGGGATGGCTACACCTTC
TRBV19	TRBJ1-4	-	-	CASSPRGSTNEKLFF	TGTGCCAGTAGTCCTCGGGGGTCAACTAATGAAAAACTGTTTTTT
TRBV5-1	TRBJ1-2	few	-	CASSSGPHDYGYTF	TGCGCCAGCAGCTCGGGACCGCATGACTATGGCTACACCTTC
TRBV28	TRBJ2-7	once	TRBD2	CASRLSLAGGYEQYF	TGTGCCAGCAGACTGTCGCTAGCGGGGGGCTACGAGCAGTACTTC
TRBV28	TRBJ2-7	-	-	CASRAAVLSSYEQYF	TGTGCCAGCAGGGCCGCGGTCCTGAGCTCCTACGAGCAGTACTTC
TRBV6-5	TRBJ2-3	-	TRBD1	CASSYSQGVSTDTQYF	TGTGCCAGCAGTTACTCACAGGGGGTTAGCACAGATACGCAGTATTTT